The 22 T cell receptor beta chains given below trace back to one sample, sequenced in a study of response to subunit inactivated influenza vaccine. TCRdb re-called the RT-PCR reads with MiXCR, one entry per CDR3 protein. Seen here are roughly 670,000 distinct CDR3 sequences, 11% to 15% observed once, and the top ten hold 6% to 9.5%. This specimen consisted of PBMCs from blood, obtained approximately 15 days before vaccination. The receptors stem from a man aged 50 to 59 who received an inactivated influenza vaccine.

In DNA form, the CDR3 reads TGTGCCAGCAGCTTATTAGGACAGGTGAACTATGGCTACACCTTC. As protein: CASSLLGQVNYGYTF. The V gene is TRBV5-5, the J gene TRBJ1-2; 7 positions agree with TRBD1. The CDR3 runs to 15 residues. Germline CDR1 and CDR2: SGHKS and YYEKEE (reference sequence). The V and J ends lost 2 bases and 2 bases, in that order; junction bases with no gene match: 6. Full variable domain (rest looked up from reference TRBV5-5 and TRBJ1-2): DAGVTQSPTHLIKTRGQQVTLRCSPISGHKSVSWYQQVLGQGPQFIFQYYEKEERGRGNFPDRFSARQFPNYSSELNVNALLLGDSALYLCASSLLGQVNYGYTFGSGTRLTVV.

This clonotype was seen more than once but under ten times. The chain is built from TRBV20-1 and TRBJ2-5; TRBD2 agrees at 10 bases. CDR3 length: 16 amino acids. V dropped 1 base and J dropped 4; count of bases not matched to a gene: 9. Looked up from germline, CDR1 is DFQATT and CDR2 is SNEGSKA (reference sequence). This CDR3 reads CSARGSGRLPGETQYF. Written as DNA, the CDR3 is TGCAGTGCTAGAGGTAGCGGGAGGCTGCCGGGAGAGACCCAGTACTTC.

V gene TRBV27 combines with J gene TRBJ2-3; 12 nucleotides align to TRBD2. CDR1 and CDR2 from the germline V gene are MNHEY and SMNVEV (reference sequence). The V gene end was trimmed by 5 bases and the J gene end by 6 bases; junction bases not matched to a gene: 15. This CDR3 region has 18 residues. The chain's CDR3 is CASSTLIRTSGTGDTQYF. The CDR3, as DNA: TGTGCCAGCAGTACTTTAATTCGGACTAGCGGGACAGGGGATACGCAGTATTTT.

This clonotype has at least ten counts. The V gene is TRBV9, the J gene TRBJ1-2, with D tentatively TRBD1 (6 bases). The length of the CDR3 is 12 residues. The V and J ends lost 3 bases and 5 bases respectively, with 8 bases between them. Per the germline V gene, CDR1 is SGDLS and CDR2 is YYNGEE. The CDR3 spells CASSEGGYGYTF. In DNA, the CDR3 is TGTGCCAGCAGCGAGGGGGGATATGGCTACACCTTC.

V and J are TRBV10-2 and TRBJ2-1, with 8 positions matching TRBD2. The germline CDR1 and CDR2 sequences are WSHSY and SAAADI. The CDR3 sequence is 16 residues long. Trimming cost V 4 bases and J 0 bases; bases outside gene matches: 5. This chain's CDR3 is CASSVWRGDSYNEQFF. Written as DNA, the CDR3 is TGCGCCAGCAGTGTCTGGCGGGGGGACTCCTACAATGAGCAGTTCTTC.

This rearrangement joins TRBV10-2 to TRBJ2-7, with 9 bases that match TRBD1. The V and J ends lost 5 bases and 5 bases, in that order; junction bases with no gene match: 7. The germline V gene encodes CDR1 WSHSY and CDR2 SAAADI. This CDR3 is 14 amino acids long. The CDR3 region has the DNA TGCGCCAGCAGTCGGACAGGGGTGTCCCACGAGCAGTACTTC. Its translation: CASSRTGVSHEQYF.

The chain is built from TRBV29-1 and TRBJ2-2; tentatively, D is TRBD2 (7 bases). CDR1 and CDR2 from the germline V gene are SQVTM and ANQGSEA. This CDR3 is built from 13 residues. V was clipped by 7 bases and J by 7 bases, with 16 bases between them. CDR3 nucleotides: TGCAGCGGCGGGGGCGGGGCGGGCGGGGAGCTGTTTTTT. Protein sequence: CSGGGGAGGELFF.

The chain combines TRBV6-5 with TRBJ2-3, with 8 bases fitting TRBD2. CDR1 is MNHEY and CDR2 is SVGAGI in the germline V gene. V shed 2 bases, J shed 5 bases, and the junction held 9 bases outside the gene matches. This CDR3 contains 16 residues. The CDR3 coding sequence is TGTGCCAGCAGTTACGGGCCGGGAGGGTTGCGAGATACGCAGTATTTT. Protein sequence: CASSYGPGGLRDTQYF.

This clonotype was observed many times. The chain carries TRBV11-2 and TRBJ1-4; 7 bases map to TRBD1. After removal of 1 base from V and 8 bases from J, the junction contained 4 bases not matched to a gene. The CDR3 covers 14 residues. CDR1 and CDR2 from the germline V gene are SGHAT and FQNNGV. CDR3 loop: CASSLARTGEKLFF. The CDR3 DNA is TGTGCCAGCAGCTTAGCCAGGACAGGCGAAAAACTGTTTTTT.

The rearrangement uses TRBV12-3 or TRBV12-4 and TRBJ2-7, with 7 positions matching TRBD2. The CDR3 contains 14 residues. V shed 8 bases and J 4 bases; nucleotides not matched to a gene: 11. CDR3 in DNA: TGTGCCAGCCTATCCCGGGACTACCCTTACGAGCAGTACTTC. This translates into CASLSRDYPYEQYF.

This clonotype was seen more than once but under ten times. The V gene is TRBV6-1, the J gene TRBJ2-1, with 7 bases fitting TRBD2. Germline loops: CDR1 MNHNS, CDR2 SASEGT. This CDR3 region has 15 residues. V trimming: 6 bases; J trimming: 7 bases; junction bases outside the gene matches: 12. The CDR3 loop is CASSVGLEVQNEQFF. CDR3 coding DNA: TGTGCCAGCAGCGTAGGACTAGAAGTTCAGAATGAGCAGTTCTTC.

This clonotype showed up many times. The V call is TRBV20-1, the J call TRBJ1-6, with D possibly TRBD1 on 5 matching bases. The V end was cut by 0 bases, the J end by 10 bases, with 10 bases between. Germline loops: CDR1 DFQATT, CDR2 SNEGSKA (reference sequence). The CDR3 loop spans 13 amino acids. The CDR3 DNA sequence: TGCAGTGCTAGAGATTTCCGGGGGTCACCCCTCCACTTT. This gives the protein CSARDFRGSPLHF.

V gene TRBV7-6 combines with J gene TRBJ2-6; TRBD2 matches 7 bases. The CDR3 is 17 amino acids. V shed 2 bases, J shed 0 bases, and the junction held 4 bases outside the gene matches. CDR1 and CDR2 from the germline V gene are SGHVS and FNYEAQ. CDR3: CASSLFSGGSGANVLTF. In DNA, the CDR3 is TGTGCCAGCAGCTTATTTTCGGGAGGCTCTGGGGCCAACGTCCTGACTTTC.

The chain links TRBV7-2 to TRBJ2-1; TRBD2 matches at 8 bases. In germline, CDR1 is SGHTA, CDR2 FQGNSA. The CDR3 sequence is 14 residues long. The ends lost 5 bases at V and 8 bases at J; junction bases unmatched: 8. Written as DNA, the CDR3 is TGTGCCAGCAGCATCGCCCTACTAGCGGATGAGCAGTTCTTC. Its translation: CASSIALLADEQFF.

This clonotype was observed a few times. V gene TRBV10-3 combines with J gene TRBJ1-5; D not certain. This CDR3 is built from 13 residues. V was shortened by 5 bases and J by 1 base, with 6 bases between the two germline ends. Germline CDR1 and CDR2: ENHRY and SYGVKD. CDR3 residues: CAISLGSNQPQHF. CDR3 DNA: TGTGCCATCAGTCTGGGGAGCAATCAGCCCCAGCATTTT.

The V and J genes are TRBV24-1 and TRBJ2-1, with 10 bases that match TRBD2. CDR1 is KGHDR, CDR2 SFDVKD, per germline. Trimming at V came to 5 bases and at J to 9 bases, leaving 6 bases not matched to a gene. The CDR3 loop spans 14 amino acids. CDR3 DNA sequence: TGTGCCACCAGTGTCCCCGGGACTAGCGTTGAGCAGTTCTTC. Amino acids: CATSVPGTSVEQFF.

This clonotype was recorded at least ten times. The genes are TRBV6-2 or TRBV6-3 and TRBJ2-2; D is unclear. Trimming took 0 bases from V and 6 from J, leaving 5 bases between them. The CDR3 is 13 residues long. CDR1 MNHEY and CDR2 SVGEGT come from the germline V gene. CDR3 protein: CASSYSRSGELFF. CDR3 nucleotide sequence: TGTGCCAGCAGTTACTCGAGGTCCGGGGAGCTGTTTTTT.

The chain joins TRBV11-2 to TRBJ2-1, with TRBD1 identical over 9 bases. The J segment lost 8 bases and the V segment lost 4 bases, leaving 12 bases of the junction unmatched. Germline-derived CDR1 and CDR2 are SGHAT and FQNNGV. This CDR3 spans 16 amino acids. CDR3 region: CASSSGRDRGKDEQFF. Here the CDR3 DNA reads TGTGCCAGCAGCTCGGGACGTGACAGGGGGAAGGATGAGCAGTTCTTC.

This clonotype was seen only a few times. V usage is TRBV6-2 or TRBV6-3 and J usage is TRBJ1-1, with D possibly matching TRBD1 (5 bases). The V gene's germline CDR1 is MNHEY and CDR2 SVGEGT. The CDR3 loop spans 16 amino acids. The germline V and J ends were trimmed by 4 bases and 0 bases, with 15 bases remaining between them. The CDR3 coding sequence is TGTGCCAGCAGTTGGGGCTCCTACGGACTGAACACTGAAGCTTTCTTT. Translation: CASSWGSYGLNTEAFF.

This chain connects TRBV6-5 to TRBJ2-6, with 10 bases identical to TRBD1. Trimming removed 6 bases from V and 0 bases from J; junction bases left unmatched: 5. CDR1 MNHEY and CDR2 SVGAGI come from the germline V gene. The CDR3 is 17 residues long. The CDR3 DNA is TGTGCCAGCAGATACGGGACAGGGGACTCTGGGGCCAACGTCCTGACTTTC. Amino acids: CASRYGTGDSGANVLTF.

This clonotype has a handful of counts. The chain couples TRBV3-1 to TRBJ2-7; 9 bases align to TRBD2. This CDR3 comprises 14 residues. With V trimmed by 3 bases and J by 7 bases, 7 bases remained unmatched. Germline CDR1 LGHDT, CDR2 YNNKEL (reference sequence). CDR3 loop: CASSQIAGVREQYF. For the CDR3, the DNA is TGTGCCAGCAGCCAGATAGCGGGAGTGAGAGAGCAGTACTTC.

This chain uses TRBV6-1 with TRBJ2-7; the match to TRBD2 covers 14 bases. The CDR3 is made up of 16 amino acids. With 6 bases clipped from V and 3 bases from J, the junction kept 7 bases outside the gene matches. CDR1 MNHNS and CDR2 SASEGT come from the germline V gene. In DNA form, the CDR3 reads TGTGCCAGCAGAAAAGGGGGACTAGCGGGAGTCTACGAGCAGTACTTC. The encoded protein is CASRKGGLAGVYEQYF.